This T cell receptor beta chain derives from a study of shared clonotypes between healthy human individuals (dated by TCRdb to 2018 to 2021). Study-level background: A few men and a couple of women, aged 18 to 49 years, made up the cohort. Blood TCR repertoires of several healthy adults were deeply sequenced to estimate repertoire size and the extent of clonotype sharing between individuals. For each donor, three plates each were used for CD4 naive and CD4 memory, two plates were used for CD8 naive, and one plate was used for CD8 memory. To increase sequencing depth and limit assay-specific biases, TCR repertoire library preparation and sequencing were carried out by different laboratories using diverse techniques. Each donor's leukapheresis produced roughly between roughly 0.9 and 9 billion PBMCs. The paper's findings and limits, for the study overall: Pairwise subsampling indicated that sequencing depth was expected to affect the degree of clonotype sharing among donors. Naive subsets generally had larger estimated clonotype richness than memory subsets did. Because the study included a small number of donors, the genetic and exposure-history diversity represented was limited. Rarefaction of sorted-subset datasets indicated incomplete sequencing despite the large sequencing depth. Sampling was restricted to blood, and TCR repertoires in tissues likely differ from the TCR repertoires found in blood. Compared with non-shared clonotypes, the clonotypes found in all four sorted-subset donors had higher generation probabilities. When a few donors were compared, the shared fraction of clonotypes was about 5.2% for naive CD4, more than 3% for naive CD8, 2% to 2.5% for memory CD4, and roughly 0.4% for memory CD8.

Healthy HIV-negative adults with no recently reported acute infections or vaccinations were included as donors. Every donor was a Caucasian adult living in Nashville, Tennessee, USA. CD4+ T cells were enriched by magnetic negative selection; naive cells were then positively selected on CD45RA, and the negative fraction formed the memory subset. Blood was collected by leukapheresis, and PBMCs were isolated by Ficoll-Histopaque density gradient centrifugation and then cryopreserved in liquid nitrogen vapor phase. Analytical flow cytometry was used to check the purity and quantity of each magnetically sorted T cell population. Genomic DNA was isolated from every sorted fraction and measured by UV absorbance on a Nanodrop 2000c. The germline V gene provides CDR1 KGHSH and CDR2 LQKENI. The CDR3 numbers 13 residues from cysteine through phenylalanine. The read is trimmed to its CDR3 DNA, 39 bases read in frame from base 1. The trim is 3 bases for V and 4 bases for J, with a gap of 7 bases between the germline ends.

Using the deep immunoSEQ assay, multiplex PCR amplified TCR CDR3 regions from genomic DNA. For each cell subset, the extracted genomic DNA was distributed evenly across all wells of several immunoSEQ 96-well plates, and each plate served as one replicate. For sorted subsets, approximately 190 ng of genomic DNA, equivalent to 25,000 to 35,000 T cell genomes, went into each replicate PCR. Purified libraries were measured with a Qubit 3.0 fluorometer, size-checked on a Bioanalyzer 2100, and measured again with the KAPA Library Quantification kit. Every immunoSEQ 96-well plate was sequenced on a dedicated single-read 150-cycle Illumina NextSeq 550 flow cell. The study's own analysis went as follows. Because the immunoSEQ output included only junctional sequences and no quality scores, the filtering could not be the same as the filtering used for full-length reads. To assign V/J genes and CDR3, sequences were annotated against IMGT germline references using PyIR, a Python wrapper for IgBLAST v1.9. Any read was removed if the V/J assignment was weak (E-value above 1e-6), the CDR3 was missing, or the read contained stop codons, out-of-frame junctions, or ambiguous translated residues. V3J clonotypes were defined as sequences sharing an identical inferred V gene, J gene, and CDR3 amino acid sequence. The percentage overlap between two repertoires was calculated by dividing the number of shared unique clonotypes by the size of the smaller repertoire. Repertoire richness was assessed with RTK rarefaction, the Chao1 estimator, and Recon v2.1 estimates of unobserved clonotypes. Generation probabilities were computed with OLGA for all TCRbeta clonotypes obtained by the gDNA method from several donors. TCRdb carries this immuneACCESS record with in-frame sequences only. Its versions omit some clonotypes, under half of them owing to an unresolved V gene in the studies checked, with the rest unexplained. V and J calls and clone size are given by that table; D and trimming were obtained from the DNA. In all, the sample holds about 300,000 clones, and roughly 70% of those were seen once. The ten largest make up 10% of the sample.

This clone showed up many times. The antigen it recognizes is unknown. Nothing much larger sits one base from this clone, and base qualities are not available. In the same sample, other DNA sequences code for this CDR3. The sequence is built from TRBV18 and TRBJ1-3, with the D gene too uncertain to name. Sequences were obtained from memory CD4+ T cells sorted from blood. This specimen's cell subset or site label, interpreted: CD45RA-negative fraction. The sequence came from a man aged 30 to 45 in good health. The nucleotide sequence reads as follows: TGTGCCAGCTCACCGGGAAGCGGAAACACCATATATTTT. The encoded protein is CASSPGSGNTIYF.